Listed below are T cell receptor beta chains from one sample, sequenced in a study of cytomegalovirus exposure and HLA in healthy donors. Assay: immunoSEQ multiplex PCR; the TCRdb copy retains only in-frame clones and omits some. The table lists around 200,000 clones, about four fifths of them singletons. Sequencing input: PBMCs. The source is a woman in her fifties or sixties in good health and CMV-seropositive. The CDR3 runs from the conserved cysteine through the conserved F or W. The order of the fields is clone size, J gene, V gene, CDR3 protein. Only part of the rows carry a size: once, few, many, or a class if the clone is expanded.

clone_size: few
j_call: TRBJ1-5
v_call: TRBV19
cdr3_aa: CASSIPGDSNQPQHF

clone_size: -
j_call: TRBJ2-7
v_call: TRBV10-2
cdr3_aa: CASRGQGSARVLYEQYF

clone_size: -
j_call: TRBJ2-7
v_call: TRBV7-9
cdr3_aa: CASSLRGIDEQYF

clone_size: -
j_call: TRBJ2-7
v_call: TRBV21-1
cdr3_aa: CASSNDRRYEQYF

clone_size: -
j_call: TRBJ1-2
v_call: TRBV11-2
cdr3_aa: CASSSSGRNYGYTF

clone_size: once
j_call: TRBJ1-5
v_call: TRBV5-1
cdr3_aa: CASSLNRDQPQHF

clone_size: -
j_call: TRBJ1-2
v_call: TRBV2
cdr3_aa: CASTAQGYGGYTF

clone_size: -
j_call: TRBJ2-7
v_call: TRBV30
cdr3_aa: CAWSVLGEQYF

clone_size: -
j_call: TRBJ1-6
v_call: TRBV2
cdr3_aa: CASSDGYSPLHF

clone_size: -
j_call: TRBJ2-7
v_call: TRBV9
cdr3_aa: CASSPHVGLAEMYEQYF

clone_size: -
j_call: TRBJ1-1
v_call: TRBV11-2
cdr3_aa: CASSLQPGYTEAFF

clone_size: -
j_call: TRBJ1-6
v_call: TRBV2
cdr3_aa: CASTEQDRGNSPLHF

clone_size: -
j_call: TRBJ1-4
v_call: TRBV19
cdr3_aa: CASSPSGRAPATNEKLFF

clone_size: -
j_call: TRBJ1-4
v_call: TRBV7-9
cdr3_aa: CASSSTPGGPEKLFF

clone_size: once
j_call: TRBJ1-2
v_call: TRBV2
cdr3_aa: CASSFQQGLGYTF

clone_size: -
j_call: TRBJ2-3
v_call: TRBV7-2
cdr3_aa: CASSLERTGKADTQYF

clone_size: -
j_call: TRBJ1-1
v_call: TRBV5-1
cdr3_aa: CASRATETMNTEAFF

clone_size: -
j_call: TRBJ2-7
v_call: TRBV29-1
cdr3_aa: CSVEESPGGEQYF

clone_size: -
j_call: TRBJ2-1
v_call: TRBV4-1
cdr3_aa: CASSHHDTRSGEQFF

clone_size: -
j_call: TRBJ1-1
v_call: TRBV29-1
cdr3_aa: CSAGPEAFF

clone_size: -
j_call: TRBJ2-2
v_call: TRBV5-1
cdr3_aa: CASSSQRTGAAGELFF

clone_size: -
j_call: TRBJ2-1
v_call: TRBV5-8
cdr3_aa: CASRSSGGHVNEQFF

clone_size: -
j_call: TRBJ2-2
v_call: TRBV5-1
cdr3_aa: CASTRDDGELFF

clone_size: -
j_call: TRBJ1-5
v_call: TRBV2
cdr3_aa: CASSPGRTGVQPQHF

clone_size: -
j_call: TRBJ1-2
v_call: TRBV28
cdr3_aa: CASSFLIGQGIGYTF

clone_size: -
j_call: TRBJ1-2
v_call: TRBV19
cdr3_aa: CASSVMSGDYGYTF

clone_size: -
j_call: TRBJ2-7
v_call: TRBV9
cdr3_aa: CASSGRDSSYEQYF

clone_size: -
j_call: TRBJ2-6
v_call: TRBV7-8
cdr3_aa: CASSPRRDSAFFTGANVLTF

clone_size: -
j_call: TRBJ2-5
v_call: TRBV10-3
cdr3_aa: CAISDPREETQYF

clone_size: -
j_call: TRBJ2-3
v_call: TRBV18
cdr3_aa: CASSPLGTGTDTQYF

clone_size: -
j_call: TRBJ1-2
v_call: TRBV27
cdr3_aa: CASSFRTANYGYTF

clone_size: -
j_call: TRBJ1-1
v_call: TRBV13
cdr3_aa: CASSTPTGTGNTEAFF

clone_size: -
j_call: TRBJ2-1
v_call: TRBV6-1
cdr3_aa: CASTGVSYNEQFF

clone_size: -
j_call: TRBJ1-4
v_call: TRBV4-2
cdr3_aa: CASSQDMETGREKLFF

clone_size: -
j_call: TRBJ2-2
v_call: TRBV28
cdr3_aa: CASSSLAGGPSTGELFF

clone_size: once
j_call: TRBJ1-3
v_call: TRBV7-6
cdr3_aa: CASSPLGSGNTIYF

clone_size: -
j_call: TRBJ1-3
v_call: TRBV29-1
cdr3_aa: CSVVGQGRAIYF

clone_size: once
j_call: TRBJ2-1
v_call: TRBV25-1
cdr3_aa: CASSGLAGGYNEQFF

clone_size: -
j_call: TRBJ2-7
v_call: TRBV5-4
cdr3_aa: CASSLGDRGLYEQYF

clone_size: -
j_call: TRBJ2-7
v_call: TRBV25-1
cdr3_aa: CASPLMASREQYF

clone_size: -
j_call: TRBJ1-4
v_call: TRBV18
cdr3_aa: CASSPPIRAFTGKLFF

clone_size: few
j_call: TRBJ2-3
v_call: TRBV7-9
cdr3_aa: CASSLAQENTQYF

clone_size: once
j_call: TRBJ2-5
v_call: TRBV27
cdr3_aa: CASSLGTGGYQETQYF